The 30 T cell receptor beta chains below were found in one sample sequenced in a study of control samples from healthy donors and cancer patients. Using immunoSEQ multiplex PCR, the repertoire was profiled, and TCRdb retains in-frame clones only, with some absent. Of 390,000 or so clones listed, over 75% are singletons. The sequenced material came from PBMCs. These receptors were taken from a man aged 35-49 years with head and neck cancer.

The chain combines TRBV19 with TRBJ2-7; D tentatively reads TRBD1 or TRBD2 (5 bases each). The CDR3 is made up of 16 amino acids. The germline V gene has CDR1 LNHDA and CDR2 SQIVND (reference sequence). The V end lost 3 bases, the J end lost 1 base, and 16 bases lay between the germline ends. DNA for the CDR3: TGTGCCAGTAGTATGGGACGGGTTTCCGCTTCCTACGAGCAGTACTTC. As protein: CASSMGRVSASYEQYF.

This chain uses TRBV19 with TRBJ1-5; D ambiguous. Trimming took 7 bases from V and 4 from J, leaving 17 bases between them. The germline V gene has CDR1 LNHDA and CDR2 SQIVND (reference sequence). The CDR3 covers 15 residues. The CDR3 sequence is CASNPVEKANQPQHF. In nucleotides, the CDR3 is TGTGCCAGTAATCCTGTGGAAAAGGCTAATCAGCCCCAGCATTTT.

The chain combines TRBV10-1 with TRBJ2-3, with D uncertain. The germline V and J ends were trimmed by 6 bases and 1 base, with 8 bases remaining between them. The CDR3 loop spans 13 amino acids. The V gene's germline CDR1 is WNHNN and CDR2 SYGVQD (reference sequence). The CDR3 region has the DNA TGCGCCAGCAGGATTTACCGCACAGATACGCAGTATTTT. Its translation is CASRIYRTDTQYF.

This chain connects TRBV27 to TRBJ1-4; 7 bases are a match to TRBD1. V dropped 4 bases and J dropped 3; count of bases not matched to a gene: 2. The CDR3 spans 14 residues. Germline V gene lookup returns CDR1 MNHEY and CDR2 SMNVEV (reference sequence). The CDR3 region is CASSWGTANEKLFF. The CDR3 coding sequence is TGTGCCAGCAGTTGGGGGACAGCTAATGAAAAACTGTTTTTT.

The CDR3: CASSYLGFSNQPQHF. The DNA of the CDR3 is TGTGCCAGCAGTTATTTGGGATTTAGCAATCAGCCCCAGCATTTT. The rearrangement joins TRBV6-6 to TRBJ1-5, with D hard to call. The CDR3 covers 15 residues. The germline gives CDR1 MNHNY, CDR2 SVGAGI (reference sequence). Trimming removed 3 bases at V and 0 bases at J, with 9 bases between.

This clone was detected ten times or more. V gene TRBV7-9 combines with J gene TRBJ1-1, with TRBD1 matching 8 bases. Germline CDR1 is SEHNR and CDR2 is FQNEAQ (reference sequence). V lost 5 bases, J lost 3 bases, and 5 bases stayed unmatched. This CDR3 comprises 14 residues. The CDR3 spells CASSLDRGDTEAFF. The DNA for the CDR3 is TGTGCCAGCAGCCTCGACAGGGGCGACACTGAAGCTTTCTTT.

The rearrangement joins TRBV7-9 to TRBJ1-4; possibly TRBD1 for D (6 bases). V lost 5 bases to trimming and J lost 8 bases, with 21 bases between them. This CDR3 has 16 amino acids. In germline, CDR1 is SEHNR, CDR2 FQNEAQ (reference sequence). CDR3 residues: CASSPGETGADEKLFF. For the CDR3, the DNA is TGTGCCAGCAGCCCGGGAGAGACGGGGGCGGACGAAAAACTGTTTTTT. The full variable domain, in which reference TRBV7-9 and TRBJ1-4 provide the parts outside the CDR3, is DTGVSQNPRHKITKRGQNVTFRCDPISEHNRLYWYRQTLGQGPEFLTYFQNEAQLEKSRLLSDRFSAERPKGSFSTLEIQRTEQGDSAMYLCASSPGETGADEKLFFGSGTQLSVL.

The chain links TRBV2 to TRBJ2-5; no definite D call. This CDR3 has 12 amino acids. Germline loops: CDR1 SNHLY, CDR2 FYNNEI. CDR3 protein: CSSSITEETQYF. DNA for the CDR3: TGTAGCAGCTCGATTACAGAAGAGACCCAGTACTTC.

The rearrangement links TRBV7-3 to TRBJ1-6, with D maybe TRBD1 (5 bases). The germline gives CDR1 SGHTA, CDR2 FQGTGA. The CDR3 totals 14 residues. Trimming took 5 bases from V and 5 from J, leaving 10 bases between them. This chain's CDR3 is CASSRQPDNSPLHF. The CDR3 bases are TGTGCCAGCAGCCGACAGCCGGATAATTCACCCCTCCACTTT. Based on the CDR3 plus reference TRBV7-3 and TRBJ1-6, the full variable domain is GAGVSQTPSNKVTEKGKYVELRCDPISGHTALYWYRQSLGQGPEFLIYFQGTGAADDSGLPNDRFFAVRPEGSVSTLKIQRTERGDSAVYLCASSRQPDNSPLHFGNGTRLTVT.

This clone occurred once. The chain is built from TRBV10-1 and TRBJ1-2; D is undetermined. The CDR3 extends over 12 amino acids. Germline V gene sequence: CDR1 WNHNN, CDR2 SYGVQD (reference sequence). V lost 3 bases, J lost 2 bases, and 4 bases lay in between. The CDR3 DNA follows: TGCGCCAGCAGTGACTCCAACTATGGCTACACCTTC. This translates into CASSDSNYGYTF.

The J gene is TRBJ2-2, the V gene TRBV4-1; 8 bases are shared with TRBD2. CDR3 size: 16 residues. The germline gives CDR1 MGHRA, CDR2 YSYEKL. The junction had 7 bases not matched to a gene; V was cut back by 3 bases and J by 4 bases. The CDR3 sequence is CASSHPGLVPTGELFF. The CDR3 region has the DNA TGCGCCAGCAGCCACCCGGGACTAGTCCCCACCGGGGAGCTGTTTTTT.

V is TRBV19 and J is TRBJ2-7, with no clear D. There are 15 residues in the CDR3. Germline V lookup: CDR1 LNHDA, CDR2 SQIVND (reference sequence). Between the trimmed V and J ends, which lost 2 bases and 0 bases, there was a span of 11 bases. The CDR3 spells CASSIRFSSSYEQYF. CDR3 bases: TGTGCCAGTAGTATACGTTTTTCAAGCTCCTACGAGCAGTACTTC. Full variable domain (rest looked up from reference TRBV19 and TRBJ2-7): DGGITQSPKYLFRKEGQNVTLSCEQNLNHDAMYWYRQDPGQGLRLIYYSQIVNDFQKGDIAEGYSVSREKKESFPLTVTSAQKNPTAFYLCASSIRFSSSYEQYFGPGTRLTVT.

V usage is TRBV7-2 and J usage is TRBJ1-1; possible D gene TRBD1, 6 bases. The CDR3 sequence is 13 residues long. The germline gives CDR1 SGHTA, CDR2 FQGNSA. V lost 6 bases, J lost 1 base, and 9 bases lay in between. CDR3 sequence: CASSRQENTEAFF. In nucleotides, the CDR3 is TGTGCCAGCAGTCGACAGGAGAACACTGAAGCTTTCTTT. Using reference TRBV7-2 and TRBJ1-1 for the parts outside the CDR3, the full variable domain is GAGVSQSPSNKVTEKGKDVELRCDPISGHTALYWYRQSLGQGLEFLIYFQGNSAPDKSGLPSDRFSAERTGGSVSTLTIQRTQQEDSAVYLCASSRQENTEAFFGQGTRLTVV.

The chain recombines TRBV9 with TRBJ2-1; D gene ambiguous. CDR3 size: 14 residues. Germline-derived CDR1 and CDR2 are SGDLS and YYNGEE. V lost 0 bases, J lost 8 bases, and 12 bases lay in between. The CDR3 sequence is CASSVDSGGDEQFF. The DNA of the CDR3 is TGTGCCAGCAGCGTAGATAGTGGTGGTGATGAGCAGTTCTTC.

The CDR3 spells CASSLAGEYTGELFF. DNA of the CDR3: TGTGCCAGCAGTTTGGCGGGGGAATACACCGGGGAGCTGTTTTTT. The chain carries TRBV28 and TRBJ2-2; TRBD2 matches 7 bases. This CDR3 is built from 15 residues. Losses at the gene ends were 3 bases for V and 3 bases for J; bases not matched to a gene: 4. Per the germline V gene, CDR1 is MDHEN and CDR2 is SYDVKM.

The chain joins TRBV15 to TRBJ2-4; 7 bases fit TRBD1. Germline V CDR1 and CDR2: LNHNV, YYDKDF (reference sequence). The CDR3 sequence is 16 residues long. V gave up 5 bases and J gave up 0 bases; unmatched junction bases: 7. The CDR3 region is CATSLQGWSAKNIQYF. DNA for the CDR3: TGTGCCACCAGCTTACAGGGGTGGTCAGCCAAAAACATTCAGTACTTC.

The chain employs TRBV25-1 and TRBJ1-6; TRBD1 aligns across 10 bases. V was pared by 3 bases and J by 6 bases, with 5 bases of the junction left unmatched. Germline V gene lookup returns CDR1 MGHDK and CDR2 SYGVNS. This CDR3 has 16 residues. The CDR3 protein is CASSDPGQGINSPLHF. CDR3 DNA sequence: TGTGCCAGCAGTGATCCGGGACAGGGGATTAATTCACCCCTCCACTTT.

The chain couples TRBV10-2 to TRBJ2-3; TRBD2 matches at 14 bases. This CDR3 has 17 residues. V was clipped by 8 bases and J by 5 bases; unmatched bases: 12. The germline CDR1 and CDR2 sequences are WSHSY and SAAADI. The CDR3 region is CASVGLAGGGYRDTQYF. DNA for the CDR3: TGCGCCAGCGTAGGACTAGCGGGAGGAGGGTATAGAGATACGCAGTATTTT.

The chain couples TRBV7-3 to TRBJ1-1; no definite D call. Trimming removed 3 bases at V and 1 base at J, with 6 bases between. This CDR3 is built from 13 residues. Germline lookup yields CDR1 SGHTA and CDR2 FQGTGA. DNA for the CDR3: TGTGCCAGCAGCTTCCAACCGAACACTGAAGCTTTCTTT. It is translated as CASSFQPNTEAFF. Combining the CDR3 with reference TRBV7-3 and TRBJ1-1 gives the whole variable domain GAGVSQTPSNKVTEKGKYVELRCDPISGHTALYWYRQSLGQGPEFLIYFQGTGAADDSGLPNDRFFAVRPEGSVSTLKIQRTERGDSAVYLCASSFQPNTEAFFGQGTRLTVV.

The chain has TRBV30 and TRBJ1-2; no firm D call. The CDR3 covers 15 residues. Germline V gene lookup returns CDR1 GTSNPN and CDR2 SVGIG (reference sequence). Trimming pared 0 bases from V and 7 bases from J, leaving 18 bases between. CDR3 DNA: TGTGCCTGGAGTGTACTGAAGCAGGCCGGGCGTGGCTACACCTTC. It yields the protein CAWSVLKQAGRGYTF.

The chain has TRBV10-3 and TRBJ2-7, with 9 nucleotides matching TRBD1. The CDR3 is 15 residues long. The V gene end was trimmed by 10 bases and the J gene end by 3 bases; junction bases not matched to a gene: 13. CDR1 ENHRY and CDR2 SYGVKD come from the germline V gene. The CDR3 loop is CATTSRDRVSYEQYF. In nucleotides, the CDR3 is TGTGCCACCACCTCCAGGGACAGGGTAAGCTACGAGCAGTACTTC.

Notes on this clone: Other nucleotide sequences in the sample specify the same CDR3. The rearrangement links TRBV29-1 to TRBJ2-7; D remains unclear. This CDR3 spans 12 amino acids. Trimming removed 5 bases from V and 4 bases from J, with 12 bases in between. CDR1 is SQVTM and CDR2 is ANQGSEA in the germline V gene. CDR3 DNA: TGCAGCGTTTCAACCGGTTCTTACGAGCAGTACTTC. Residues: CSVSTGSYEQYF.

The CDR3 sequence is CASAAEITDTQYF. In DNA form, the CDR3 reads TGTGCCAGCGCGGCTGAGATCACAGATACGCAGTATTTT. The genes are TRBV6-4 and TRBJ2-3; D call uncertain. Germline assignment: CDR1 MRHNA and CDR2 SNTAGT. V lost 8 bases and J 2 bases, leaving 11 bases between the germline ends. There are 13 residues in the CDR3.

The chain recombines TRBV9 with TRBJ2-3; TRBD2 matches 13 bases. CDR1 SGDLS and CDR2 YYNGEE come from the germline V gene. This CDR3 region has 18 residues. V lost 0 bases and J lost 1; bases outside the gene matches: 5. The CDR3 bases are TGTGCCAGCAGCGTAGCCCCAGGACTAGCGGGGGGCACAGATACGCAGTATTTT. Translation: CASSVAPGLAGGTDTQYF.

This chain joins TRBV28 and TRBJ1-3; a possible D gene is TRBD1 (5 bases). V was shortened by 6 bases and J by 5 bases, with 17 bases between the two germline ends. Germline loops: CDR1 MDHEN, CDR2 SYDVKM. The CDR3 is 15 residues long. CDR3 sequence: CASSHGGSERNTIYF. Here the CDR3 DNA reads TGTGCCAGCAGCCACGGGGGTTCCGAGCGAAACACCATATATTTT.

V gene TRBV5-1 combines with J gene TRBJ1-1; no clear D. Germline lookup yields CDR1 SGHRS and CDR2 YFSETQ. V lost 1 base and J lost 7, with 11 bases in between. The CDR3 consists of 13 residues. The CDR3 spells CASSLLEHNEAFF. In DNA form, the CDR3 reads TGCGCCAGCAGCTTGTTGGAACACAATGAAGCTTTCTTT.

This clone was detected only once. The gene calls are TRBV7-2 and TRBJ2-7; 7 bases fit TRBD1. Trimming removed 1 base from V and 3 bases from J; junction bases left unmatched: 3. Germline values: CDR1 SGHTA, CDR2 FQGNSA. The CDR3 is made up of 14 amino acids. In nucleotides, the CDR3 is TGTGCCAGCAGCTTAGGTGGGACAGTCTACGAGCAGTACTTC. As protein: CASSLGGTVYEQYF.

This clone was counted a few times. This rearrangement joins TRBV4-3 to TRBJ1-1; no clear D gene. Germline loops: CDR1 LGHNA, CDR2 YSLEER. The CDR3 has 15 amino acids. V lost 0 bases and J 9 bases, leaving 17 bases between the germline ends. CDR3 sequence reads: CASSQEVTRNNQAFF. CDR3 nucleotide sequence: TGCGCCAGCAGCCAAGAAGTTACAAGGAACAACCAAGCTTTCTTT.

The count of this clone is one. The V and J genes are TRBV12-1 and TRBJ1-2. TRBV12-1 is described as a pseudogene. The CDR3 has 12 amino acids. CDR3 coding DNA: TGTGCCAGCAGCTTTCTGGGAGGTGGCTACACCTTC. Translation: CASSFLGGGYTF.

The CDR3 protein is CASSFQGPQREQYF. The CDR3 region has the DNA TGTGCCAGCAGTTTTCAGGGGCCCCAGAGGGAGCAGTACTTC. The rearrangement links TRBV27 to TRBJ2-7, with D possibly TRBD1 on 6 matching bases. Trimming left V 3 bases short and J 7 bases short, with 16 bases between. CDR1 is MNHEY, CDR2 SMNVEV, per germline (reference sequence). The CDR3 loop spans 14 amino acids.